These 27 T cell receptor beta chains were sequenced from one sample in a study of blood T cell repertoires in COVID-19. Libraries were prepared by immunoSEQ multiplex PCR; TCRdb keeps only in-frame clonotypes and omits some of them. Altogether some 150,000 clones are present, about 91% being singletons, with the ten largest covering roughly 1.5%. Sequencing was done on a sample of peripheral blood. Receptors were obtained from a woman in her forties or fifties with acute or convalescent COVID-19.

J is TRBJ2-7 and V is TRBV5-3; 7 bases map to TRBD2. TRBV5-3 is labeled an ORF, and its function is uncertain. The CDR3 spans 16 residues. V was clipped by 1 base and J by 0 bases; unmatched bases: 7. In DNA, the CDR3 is TGTGCCAGAAGCTTGTTCTTACTAGCGCTCTCCTACGAGCAGTACTTC. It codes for CARSLFLLALSYEQYF.

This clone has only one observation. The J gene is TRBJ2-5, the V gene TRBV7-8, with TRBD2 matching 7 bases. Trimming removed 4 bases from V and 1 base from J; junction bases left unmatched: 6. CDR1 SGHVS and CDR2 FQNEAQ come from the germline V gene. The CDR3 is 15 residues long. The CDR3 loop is CASSSPGTIQETQYF. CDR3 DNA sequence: TGTGCCAGCAGCTCCCCCGGGACTATCCAAGAGACCCAGTACTTC.

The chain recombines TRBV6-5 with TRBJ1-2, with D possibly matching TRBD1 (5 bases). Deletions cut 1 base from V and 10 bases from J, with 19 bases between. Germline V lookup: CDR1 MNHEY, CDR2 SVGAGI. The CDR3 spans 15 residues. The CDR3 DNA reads TGTGCCAGCAGTTACTATTCGCGACAGATGTTAAACTACACCTTC. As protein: CASSYYSRQMLNYTF.

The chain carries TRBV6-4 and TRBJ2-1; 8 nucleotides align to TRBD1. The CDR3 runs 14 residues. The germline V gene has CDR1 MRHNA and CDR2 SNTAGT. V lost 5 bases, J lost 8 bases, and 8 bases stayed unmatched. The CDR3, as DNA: TGTGCCAGCAGTTCGACAGGGGTTGGGGATGAGCAGTTCTTC. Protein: CASSSTGVGDEQFF.

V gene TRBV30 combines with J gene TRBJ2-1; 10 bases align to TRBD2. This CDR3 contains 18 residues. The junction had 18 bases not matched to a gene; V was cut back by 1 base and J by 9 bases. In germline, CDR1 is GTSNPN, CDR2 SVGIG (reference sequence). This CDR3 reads CAWSGLAGEGGGYGEQFF. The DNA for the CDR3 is TGTGCCTGGAGTGGGCTAGCGGGAGAGGGGGGAGGGTACGGTGAGCAGTTCTTC.

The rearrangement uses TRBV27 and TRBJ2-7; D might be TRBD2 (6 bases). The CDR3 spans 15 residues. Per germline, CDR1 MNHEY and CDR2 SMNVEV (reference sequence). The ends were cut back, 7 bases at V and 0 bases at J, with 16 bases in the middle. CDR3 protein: CASKWTGESSYEQYF. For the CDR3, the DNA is TGTGCCAGCAAATGGACGGGGGAATCCTCCTACGAGCAGTACTTC.

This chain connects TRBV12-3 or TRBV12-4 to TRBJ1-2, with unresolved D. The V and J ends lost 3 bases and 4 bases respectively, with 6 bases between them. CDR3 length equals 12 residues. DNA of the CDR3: TGTGCCAGCAGTTTGATCAGCTATGGCTACACCTTC. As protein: CASSLISYGYTF.

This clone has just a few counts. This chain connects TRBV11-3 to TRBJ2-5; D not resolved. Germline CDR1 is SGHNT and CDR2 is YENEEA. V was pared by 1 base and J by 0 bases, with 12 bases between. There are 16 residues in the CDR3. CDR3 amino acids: CASSLVESQYQETQYF. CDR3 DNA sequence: TGTGCCAGCAGCTTAGTGGAGTCCCAGTACCAAGAGACCCAGTACTTC. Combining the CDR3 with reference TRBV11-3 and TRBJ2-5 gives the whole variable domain EAGVVQSPRYKIIEKKQPVAFWCNPISGHNTLYWYLQNLGQGPELLIRYENEEAVDDSQLPKDRFSAERLKGVDSTLKIQPAELGDSAVYLCASSLVESQYQETQYFGPGTRLLVL.

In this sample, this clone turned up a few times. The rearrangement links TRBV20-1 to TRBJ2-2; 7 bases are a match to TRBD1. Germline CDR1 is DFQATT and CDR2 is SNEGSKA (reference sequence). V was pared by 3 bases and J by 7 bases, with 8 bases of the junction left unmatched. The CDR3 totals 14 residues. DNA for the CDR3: TGCAGTGCTAGTGACAGGGTAACTGGCGGGGAGCTGTTTTTT. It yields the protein CSASDRVTGGELFF.

The CDR3 nucleotides read TGTGCCACCAGTGATGTACGTAAAAGCGCAGATACGCAGTATTTT. Protein sequence: CATSDVRKSADTQYF. The chain uses TRBV24-1 and TRBJ2-3; D unclear. The germline V gene has CDR1 KGHDR and CDR2 SFDVKD. The V end lost 3 bases, the J end lost 4 bases, and 13 bases lay between the germline ends. This CDR3 spans 15 amino acids.

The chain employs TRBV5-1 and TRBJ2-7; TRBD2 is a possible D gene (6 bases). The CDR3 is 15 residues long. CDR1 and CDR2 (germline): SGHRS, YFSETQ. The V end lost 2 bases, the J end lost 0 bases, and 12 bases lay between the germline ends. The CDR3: CASSLIGGISYEQYF. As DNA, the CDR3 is TGCGCCAGCAGCTTAATTGGGGGGATCTCCTACGAGCAGTACTTC.

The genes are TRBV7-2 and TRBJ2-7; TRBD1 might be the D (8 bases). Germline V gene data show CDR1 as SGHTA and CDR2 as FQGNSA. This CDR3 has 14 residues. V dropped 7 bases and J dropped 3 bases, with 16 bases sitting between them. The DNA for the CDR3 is TGTGCCAGCAAGGTGGACAGGGAGGGCTACGAGCAGTACTTC. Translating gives CASKVDREGYEQYF. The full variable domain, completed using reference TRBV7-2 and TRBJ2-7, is GAGVSQSPSNKVTEKGKDVELRCDPISGHTALYWYRQSLGQGLEFLIYFQGNSAPDKSGLPSDRFSAERTGGSVSTLTIQRTQQEDSAVYLCASKVDREGYEQYFGPGTRLTVT.

The CDR3 reads CSVGGGDQPQHF. Here the CDR3 DNA reads TGCAGCGTGGGGGGGGGAGATCAGCCCCAGCATTTT. This chain uses TRBV29-1 with TRBJ1-5; TRBD1 is a possible D gene (5 bases). CDR3 length: 12 residues. Germline lookup yields CDR1 SQVTM and CDR2 ANQGSEA. The V end lost 6 bases, the J end lost 5 bases, and 11 bases lay between the germline ends.

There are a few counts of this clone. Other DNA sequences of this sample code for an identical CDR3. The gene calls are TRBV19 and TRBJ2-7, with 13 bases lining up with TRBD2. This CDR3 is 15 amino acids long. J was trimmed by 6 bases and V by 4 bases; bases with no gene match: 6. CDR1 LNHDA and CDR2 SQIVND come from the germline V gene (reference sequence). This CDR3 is CASSTEGLAGAEQYF. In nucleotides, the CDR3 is TGTGCCAGTAGTACCGAAGGACTAGCGGGGGCCGAGCAGTACTTC.

The CDR3 here is CASSRLMDRGVYEQYF. CDR3 DNA: TGCGCCAGCAGCCGGCTCATGGACAGGGGAGTATACGAGCAGTACTTC. V usage is TRBV4-1 and J usage is TRBJ2-7, with 9 bases identical to TRBD1. Germline trimming cut 4 bases from V and 4 bases from J; bases unmatched to any gene: 11. The CDR3 has 16 amino acids. Germline V gene sequence: CDR1 MGHRA, CDR2 YSYEKL.

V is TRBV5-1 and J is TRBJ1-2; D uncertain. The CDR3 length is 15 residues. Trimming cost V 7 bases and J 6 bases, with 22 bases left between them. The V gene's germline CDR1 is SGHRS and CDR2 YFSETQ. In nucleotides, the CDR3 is TGCGCCAGCGCCATGACCCCGTGGGGTAGCGATGGCTACACCTTC. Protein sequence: CASAMTPWGSDGYTF.

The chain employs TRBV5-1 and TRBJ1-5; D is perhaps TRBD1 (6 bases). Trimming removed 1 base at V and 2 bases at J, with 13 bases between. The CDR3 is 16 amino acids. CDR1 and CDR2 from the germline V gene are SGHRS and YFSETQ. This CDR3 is CASSLTPGAGNQPQHF. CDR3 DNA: TGCGCCAGCAGCTTGACCCCAGGGGCGGGCAATCAGCCCCAGCATTTT.

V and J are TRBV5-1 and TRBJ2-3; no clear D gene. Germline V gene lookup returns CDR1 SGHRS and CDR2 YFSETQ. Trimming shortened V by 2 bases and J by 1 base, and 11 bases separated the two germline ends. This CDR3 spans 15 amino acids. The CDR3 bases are TGCGCCAGCAGCTTAAGTCCCGGTGGCACAGATACGCAGTATTTT. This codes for CASSLSPGGTDTQYF.

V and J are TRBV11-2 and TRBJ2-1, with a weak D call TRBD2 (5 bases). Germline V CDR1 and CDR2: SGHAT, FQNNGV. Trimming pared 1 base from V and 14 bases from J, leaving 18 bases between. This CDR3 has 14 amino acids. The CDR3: CASSLGQPGSWEFF. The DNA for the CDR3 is TGTGCCAGCAGCTTAGGCCAACCGGGAAGTTGGGAGTTCTTC.

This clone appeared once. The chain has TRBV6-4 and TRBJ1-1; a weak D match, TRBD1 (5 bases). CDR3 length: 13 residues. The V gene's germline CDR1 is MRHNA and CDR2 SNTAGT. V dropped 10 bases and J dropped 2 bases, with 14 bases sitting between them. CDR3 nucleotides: TGTGCCACATCACAGGAAATCAACACTGAAGCTTTCTTT. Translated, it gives CATSQEINTEAFF.

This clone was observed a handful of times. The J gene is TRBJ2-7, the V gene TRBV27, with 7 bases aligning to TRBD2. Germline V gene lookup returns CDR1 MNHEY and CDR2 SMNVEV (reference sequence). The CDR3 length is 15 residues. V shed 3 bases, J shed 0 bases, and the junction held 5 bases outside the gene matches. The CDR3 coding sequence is TGTGCCAGCAGTTTCGGGCGGGGGAGCTCCTACGAGCAGTACTTC. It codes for CASSFGRGSSYEQYF.

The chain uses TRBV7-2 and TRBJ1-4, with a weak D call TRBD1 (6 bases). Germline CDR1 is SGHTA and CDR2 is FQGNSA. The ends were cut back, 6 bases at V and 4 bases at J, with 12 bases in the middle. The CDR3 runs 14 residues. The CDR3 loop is CASRPTDSNEKLFF. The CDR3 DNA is TGTGCCAGCAGACCAACGGACAGTAATGAAAAACTGTTTTTT.

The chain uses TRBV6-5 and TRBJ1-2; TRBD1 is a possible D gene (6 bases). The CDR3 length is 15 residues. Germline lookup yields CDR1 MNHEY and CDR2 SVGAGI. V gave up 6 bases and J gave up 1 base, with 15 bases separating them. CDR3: CASSRRQEFNYGYTF. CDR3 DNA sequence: TGTGCCAGCAGCCGACGACAGGAATTTAACTATGGCTACACCTTC.

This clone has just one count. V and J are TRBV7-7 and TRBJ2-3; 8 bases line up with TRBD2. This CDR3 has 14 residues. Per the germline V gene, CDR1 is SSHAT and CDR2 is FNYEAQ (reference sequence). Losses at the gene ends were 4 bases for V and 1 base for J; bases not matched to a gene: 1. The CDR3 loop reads CASSSGLGTDTQYF. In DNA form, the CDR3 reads TGTGCCAGCAGCTCGGGACTAGGCACAGATACGCAGTATTTT. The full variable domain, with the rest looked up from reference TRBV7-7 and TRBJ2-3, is GAGVSQSPRYKVTKRGQDVTLRCDPISSHATLYWYQQALGQGPEFLTYFNYEAQPDKSGLPSDRFSAERPEGSISTLTIQRTEQRDSAMYRCASSSGLGTDTQYFGPGTRLTVL.

CDR3 sequence: CAWSATGTGKGHGYTF. The CDR3 nucleotides are TGTGCCTGGAGTGCAACCGGGACAGGGAAAGGTCATGGCTACACCTTC. The chain is built from TRBV30 and TRBJ1-2; 9 bases map to TRBD1. CDR3 length equals 16 residues. Germline lookup yields CDR1 GTSNPN and CDR2 SVGIG (reference sequence). The junction had 12 bases not matched to a gene; V was cut back by 1 base and J by 6 bases.

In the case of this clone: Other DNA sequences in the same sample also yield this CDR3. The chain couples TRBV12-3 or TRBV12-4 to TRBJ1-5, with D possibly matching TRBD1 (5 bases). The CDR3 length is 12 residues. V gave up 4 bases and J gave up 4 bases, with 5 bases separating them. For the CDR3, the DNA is TGTGCCAGCAGTTCAGGGAATCAGCCCCAGCATTTT. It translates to CASSSGNQPQHF.

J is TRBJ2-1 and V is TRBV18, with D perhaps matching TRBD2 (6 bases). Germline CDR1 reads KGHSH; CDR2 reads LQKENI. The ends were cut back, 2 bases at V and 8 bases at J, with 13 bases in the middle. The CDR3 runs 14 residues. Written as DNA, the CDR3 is TGTGCCAGCTCACCATTCAGCGGGTGGGATGAGCAGTTCTTC. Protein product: CASSPFSGWDEQFF.